A single T cell receptor beta chain is shown here with its context. Its antigen is undetermined. This record comes from a study of CXCR3-negative and CXCR3-positive naive CD8 T cells. General observations from the study: TRB CDR3 hydrophobicity was greater in CXCR3-positive naive cells than in CXCR3-negative naive cells. The TRBV-TRBJ usage of naive CXCR3-negative and CXCR3-positive cells was similar, but that of memory cells differed.

Each TRB cDNA library was prepared by 5' RACE (with UMI labels). TCRdb re-called the 5' RACE reads; every CDR3 protein appears as one record, without DNA. The sample yields about 150,000 distinct CDR3 sequences, of which the top ten take up under 0.5%. The specimen sequenced was naive CXCR3+ CD8+ T cells from blood. Subset described: CD45RO-CCR7+CD27+CD95- naive CD8+ T cells expressing CXCR3 (TNR3+). The sequence was obtained from a human donor in good health. Some clones in this sample may be carry-over from other donors' samples.

Here the CDR3 reads CASSLALELTDTQYF. The chain joins TRBV5-1 to TRBJ2-3. The CDR3 totals 15 residues. CDR1 SGHRS and CDR2 YFSETQ come from the germline V gene.